The sample holds a few counts of the clone carrying this T cell receptor (beta chain). Antigen specificity is unknown. These data are taken from a study of T-cell reconstitution after alpha-beta-depleted transplantation in children. Regarding the study as a whole: For some patients, TCRbeta diversity was high at day 60 because of recipient T cells and thymic progenitors that survived. Fresh T-cell production supplied most of the T-cell counts and diversity seen one year after transplant. Alpha-beta T cells about two months after transplant reportedly derived from several hundred expanded graft clones.

The CDR3 extends over 14 amino acids. Looked up from germline, CDR1 is SGHTA and CDR2 is FQGTGA. Trimming shortened V by 5 bases and J by 6 bases, and 15 bases separated the two germline ends. Unique molecular identifiers were incorporated when the TCRbeta library was constructed. MiXCR was run by TCRdb on the PCR reads, yielding one entry per CDR3 protein. The top ten clones hold around 5.3% of a sample with roughly 790,000 distinct CDR3 sequences, roughly 15% of them seen once. This receptor was identified in a male patient younger than 18 who had a stem cell transplant for acute lymphoblastic leukemia, so the T cells may come from the graft donor. The input for sequencing was PBMCs, mostly from graft donor cells, taken 360 days after TCRalphabeta/CD19-depleted stem cell transplant. The rearrangement uses TRBV7-3 and TRBJ2-3; no clear D gene. The CDR3 bases are TGTGCCAGCAGCCTAATCCCTAATGAGGATACGCAGTATTTT. Its translation is CASSLIPNEDTQYF.